The 8 T cell receptor beta chains below were found in one sample sequenced in a study of Graves' ophthalmopathy and Graves' hyperthyroidism. Amplified TCR beta CDR3 regions were obtained using RNA transcripts as template. RT-PCR in the first round used HTBI primers; a second-round multiplex PCR followed. TCRdb redid the calling of the multiplex PCR reads with MiXCR, one entry per CDR3 protein. The sample shows about 740,000 distinct CDR3 sequences, roughly 40% of them seen only once. What was sequenced was peripheral blood. All receptors come from an adult man with Graves' ophthalmopathy.

This clonotype has ten or more counts. The rearrangement links TRBV2 to TRBJ2-5, with D tentatively TRBD1 (5 bases). This CDR3 is built from 12 residues. Germline values: CDR1 SNHLY, CDR2 FYNNEI. The V end lost 4 bases, the J end lost 7 bases, and 10 bases lay between the germline ends. CDR3 coding DNA: TGTGCCAGCAGTGGCAGGGTAGGGACCCAGTACTTC. Encoded protein: CASSGRVGTQYF.

In this sample, this clonotype turned up a few times. This sequence joins TRBV7-7 and TRBJ1-2; D ambiguous. The CDR3 sequence is 9 residues long. The germline CDR1 and CDR2 sequences are SSHAT and FNYEAQ (reference sequence). The CDR3, as DNA: TGTGCTAGGGTGGGGGGCTACACCTTC. Its protein product is CARVGGYTF.

The chain employs TRBV2 and TRBJ1-6; possible D gene TRBD1, 6 bases. The CDR3 totals 15 residues. Germline lookup yields CDR1 SNHLY and CDR2 FYNNEI. V gave up 6 bases and J gave up 5 bases, with 14 bases separating them. The CDR3 DNA reads TGTGCCAGCAGCCGTTCTCAGGGGAATAATTCACCCCTCCACTTT. Its protein is CASSRSQGNNSPLHF.

The chain recombines TRBV20-1 with TRBJ2-7; D not certain. V was cut by 2 bases and J by 3 bases, with 8 bases left in between. The CDR3 runs 12 residues. The V gene's germline CDR1 is DFQATT and CDR2 SNEGSKA (reference sequence). This CDR3 is CSARPNNYEQYF. CDR3 coding DNA: TGCAGTGCTAGACCAAACAACTACGAGCAGTACTTC.

V gene TRBV24-1 combines with J gene TRBJ1-1; D gene unclear. V was cut by 5 bases and J by 1 base, with 4 bases left in between. CDR1 is KGHDR and CDR2 is SFDVKD in the germline V gene. This CDR3 is 12 amino acids long. The CDR3 DNA is TGTGCCACCAGTGCTGCGAACACTGAAGCTTTCTTT. It specifies CATSAANTEAFF.

This clonotype was detected a few times. One end of the junction does not line up with germline, which may come from a read error. V gene TRBV10-3 combines with J gene TRBJ2-7, with 9 bases lining up with TRBD1. Germline loops: CDR1 ENHRY, CDR2 SYGVKD. The length of the CDR3 is 15 residues. CDR3 DNA: TGTGCCAGCAGTTACGGGACAGGGATAGGTTACGAGCAGTACTTC. Its protein product is CASSYGTGIGYEQYF.

This sequence joins TRBV7-9 and TRBJ1-2; D not certain. V lost 6 bases and J lost 10, with 18 bases in between. From germline, CDR1 is SEHNR and CDR2 FQNEAQ (reference sequence). The CDR3 runs to 13 residues. The CDR3 bases are TGTGCCAGCAGTACCGGGCCTGTGGGAGACTACACCTTC. It encodes CASSTGPVGDYTF. Variable domain in full (rest from reference TRBV7-9 and TRBJ1-2): DTGVSQNPRHKITKRGQNVTFRCDPISEHNRLYWYRQTLGQGPEFLTYFQNEAQLEKSRLLSDRFSAERPKGSFSTLEIQRTEQGDSAMYLCASSTGPVGDYTFGSGTRLTVV.

CDR3 in amino acids: CASSQGGRGPEQYF. In DNA, the CDR3 is TGTGCCAGCAGCCAAGGTGGCAGGGGTCCCGAGCAGTACTTC. The genes are TRBV14 and TRBJ2-7, with a weak D call TRBD1 (6 bases). The length of the CDR3 is 14 residues. Germline assignment: CDR1 SGHDN and CDR2 FVKESK. Trimming removed 1 base from V and 6 bases from J, with 13 bases in between.